A selection of T cell receptor beta chains follows, all from one sample in a study of response to subunit inactivated influenza vaccine. MiXCR was run by TCRdb on the RT-PCR reads, yielding one entry per CDR3 protein. Among hundreds of thousands of distinct CDR3 sequences, around 16% were seen once, and the ten largest hold 11%. The sample was PBMCs from blood, taken approximately 12 days after vaccination. The receptor source for this set is a man between 50 and 59 years old who received an inactivated influenza vaccine. Each CDR3 is given with its conserved first and last residue. The D gene is left open where the match is weak. Only part of the rows carry a size: once, few, many, or a class if the clone is expanded.

abundance	d_gene	j_gene	v_gene	CDR3aa	CDR3nt
NA	NA	TRBJ1-5	TRBV20-1	CSASRAENQPQHF	TGCAGTGCTAGTAGGGCAGAGAATCAGCCCCAGCATTTT
few	NA	TRBJ2-7	TRBV7-9	CASSLLSGRSNEQYF	TGTGCCAGCAGCTTACTGTCCGGGAGATCCAACGAGCAGTACTTC
many	TRBD1	TRBJ1-1	TRBV12-3/TRBV12-4	CASSTDRDTEAFF	TGTGCCAGCAGCACGGACAGGGACACTGAAGCTTTCTTT
few	NA	TRBJ2-7	TRBV11-2	CASSLAMGVGRVYEQYF	TGTGCCAGCAGCTTAGCAATGGGCGTTGGACGAGTCTACGAGCAGTACTTC
NA	NA	TRBJ2-1	TRBV10-3	CAIQGSGATEQFF	TGTGCCATCCAGGGGAGCGGGGCTACTGAGCAGTTCTTC
few	NA	TRBJ2-2	TRBV3-1	CASSQDRFIGELFF	TGTGCCAGCAGCCAAGATCGGTTCATCGGGGAGCTGTTTTTT
NA	NA	TRBJ2-3	TRBV6-5	CASSYDKWSTDTQYF	TGTGCCAGCAGTTACGATAAGTGGTCGACAGATACGCAGTATTTT
few	TRBD2	TRBJ2-3	TRBV25-1	CASRGGTYTDTQYF	TGTGCCAGCAGGGGGGGGACCTACACAGATACGCAGTATTTT
few	NA	TRBJ1-4	TRBV15	CATSRGRDEKLFF	TGTGCCACCAGCAGAGGACGAGATGAAAAACTGTTTTTT
few	NA	TRBJ1-5	TRBV20-1	CSASGGGGDQPQHF	TGCAGTGCTTCAGGAGGGGGGGGCGATCAGCCCCAGCATTTT
NA	TRBD1	TRBJ2-7	TRBV6-2/TRBV6-3	CASTFRTGSSYEQYF	TGTGCCAGCACCTTCCGGACAGGGAGCTCCTACGAGCAGTACTTC
few	TRBD2	TRBJ2-3	TRBV20-1	CSAWTSGHTDTQYF	TGCAGTGCTTGGACTAGCGGGCACACAGATACGCAGTATTTT
few	NA	TRBJ2-7	TRBV2	CASSAGQVGQYF	TGTGCCAGCAGTGCGGGACAAGTCGGGCAGTACTTC
NA	NA	TRBJ1-2	TRBV15	CATSRDADNYGYTF	TGTGCCACCAGCAGAGATGCGGATAACTATGGCTACACCTTC
NA	NA	TRBJ1-2	TRBV6-9	CASRHRGGVDYGYTF	TGTGCCAGCAGGCACCGGGGTGGGGTGGACTATGGCTACACCTTC
few	TRBD2	TRBJ2-3	TRBV2	CASSDGLAPDTQYF	TGTGCCAGCAGTGATGGACTAGCCCCAGATACGCAGTATTTT
many	TRBD1	TRBJ2-7	TRBV12-3/TRBV12-4	CASSPGQGVSYEQYF	TGTGCCAGCAGTCCCGGACAGGGGGTCTCCTACGAGCAGTACTTC
many	TRBD1	TRBJ1-1	TRBV7-9	CASSTRTGGLNTEAFF	TGTGCCAGCAGCACACGGACAGGGGGATTGAACACTGAAGCTTTCTTT
NA	TRBD1	TRBJ2-3	TRBV29-1	CSVARDSREYF	TGCAGCGTTGCCCGGGACAGTCGAGAGTATTTT
NA	TRBD1	TRBJ2-3	TRBV7-2	CASSPWDSRLGYF	TGTGCCAGCAGCCCGTGGGACAGCCGCCTGGGGTATTTT
NA	NA	TRBJ2-1	TRBV5-1	CASSRTSSVDIYNEQFF	TGCGCCAGCAGCCGCACATCTAGCGTAGATATCTACAATGAGCAGTTCTTC
few	TRBD1	TRBJ1-5	TRBV4-2	CASSATTGDSNQPQHF	TGTGCCAGCAGCGCAACGACAGGGGATAGCAATCAGCCCCAGCATTTT
many	NA	TRBJ1-1	TRBV12-3/TRBV12-4	CASSRQSNTEAFF	TGTGCCAGCAGCCGACAGTCGAACACTGAAGCTTTCTTT
few	NA	TRBJ1-5	TRBV5-6	CASSLYQGSNQPQHF	TGTGCCAGCAGCTTGTATCAGGGTAGCAATCAGCCCCAGCATTTT